Listed below are T cell receptor beta chains from one sample, sequenced in a study of human T cells and chemical hapten exposure. MiXCR, run by TCRdb on the RACE reads, gives a single entry per CDR3 protein. Of 180,000 or so distinct CDR3 sequences listed, around 22% are singletons. Sequenced here: whole blood, sampled in connection with sensitization to the hapten diphenylcyclopropenone (DPC). Receptor source: a woman aged 45-60 years with alopecia areata. Some clones in this sample may be carry-over from other donors' samples. CDR3s include the opening cysteine and the closing phenylalanine or tryptophan. The D gene is left open where the match is weak. Not all rows give a size; the values are once, few, many and, for expanded clones, a class.

>NA|TRBV14|few|TRBJ1-1
TGTGCCAGCAGCCAAGATTGGTATGAAGCTTTCTTT
CASSQDWYEAFF
>NA|TRBV7-9|NA|TRBJ1-1
TGTGCCAGCAGGCCTAGAGGGCCGGACACGGGTAACACTGAAGCTTTCTTT
CASRPRGPDTGNTEAFF
>TRBD1|TRBV5-1|few|TRBJ2-5
TGCGCCAGCAAAGTAGGACAGGGGAGACAAGAGACCCAGTACTTC
CASKVGQGRQETQYF
>TRBD2|TRBV7-9|NA|TRBJ2-1
TGTGCCAGCAGCTTCGGACTAGCGGGAGAATACAATGAGCAGTTCTTC
CASSFGLAGEYNEQFF
>NA|TRBV10-3|NA|TRBJ2-7
TGTGCCATCACTGGCGCCCTCGAATACGAGCAGTACTTC
CAITGALEYEQYF
>NA|TRBV3-1|few|TRBJ2-2
TGTGCCAGCAGCCAAGCCCCGGGCCATTCTACCGGGGAGCTGTTTTTT
CASSQAPGHSTGELFF
>NA|TRBV24-1|NA|TRBJ1-2
TGTGCCACCAGTGATGACATGGGGATTTATGGCTACACCTTC
CATSDDMGIYGYTF
>TRBD1|TRBV29-1|few|TRBJ1-5
TGCAGCGCAACCGGGACAGCCTTGGATCAGCCCCAGCATTTT
CSATGTALDQPQHF
>NA|TRBV3-1|once|TRBJ2-4
TGTGCCAGCAGCCAAGAAGCCCCAGCCAAAAACATTCAGTACTTC
CASSQEAPAKNIQYF
>NA|TRBV20-1|NA|TRBJ2-1
TGCAGTGCCCAGGACAGCAGCTCCTACAATGAGCAGTTCTTC
CSAQDSSSYNEQFF
>NA|TRBV5-1|NA|TRBJ2-2
TGCGCCAGCAGCTTCGTAAGGGAGACCGGGGAGCTGTTTTTT
CASSFVRETGELFF
>NA|TRBV2|NA|TRBJ2-7
TGTGCCAGCAGTGTTGGTGGAACCTCCTACGAGCAGTACTTC
CASSVGGTSYEQYF
>NA|TRBV7-9|NA|TRBJ1-6
TGTGCCAGCAGCCGGGACATTGAGAATTCACCCCTCCACTTT
CASSRDIENSPLHF
>NA|TRBV12-3/TRBV12-4|NA|TRBJ1-2
TGTGCCAGCCGCCCGCCGGGACAAGGTGGCTACACCTTC
CASRPPGQGGYTF
>NA|TRBV20-1|NA|TRBJ2-7
TGCAGTGCTAGAGTGGGACATTCGGGCTACGAGCAGTACTTC
CSARVGHSGYEQYF
>NA|TRBV6-5|NA|TRBJ2-7
TGTGCCAGCAGGTACTTGGGGGGCGAGCAGTACTTC
CASRYLGGEQYF
>NA|TRBV11-1|NA|TRBJ2-2
TGTGCCAGCAGCTTAGGGGGCGGGACAGCGAACACCGGGGAGCTGTTTTTT
CASSLGGGTANTGELFF
>NA|TRBV10-3|many|TRBJ2-3
TGTGCCAGCCGATCACTAGCAACGGATACGCAGTATTTT
CASRSLATDTQYF
>NA|TRBV15|NA|TRBJ1-1
TGTGCCACCAGCAGAGGAGGTTCAAGGGGCACTGAAGCTTTCTTT
CATSRGGSRGTEAFF
>TRBD1|TRBV18|NA|TRBJ2-1
TGTGCCAGCTCACCAAAGGCTGGACAGGATCCATTCTTC
CASSPKAGQDPFF
>NA|TRBV4-2|NA|TRBJ2-1
TGTGCCAGCAGCCAAGATCTGAAAGCGGTCGGGTTCTTC
CASSQDLKAVGFF
>NA|TRBV5-6|few|TRBJ2-2
TGTGCCAGCAGCCCGGTGGGTATTCCGACCGGGGAGCTGTTTTTT
CASSPVGIPTGELFF
>NA|TRBV6-1|NA|TRBJ1-1
TGTGCCAGCAGCCCGACAGAGAACACTGAAGCTTTCTTT
CASSPTENTEAFF
>NA|TRBV5-1|few|TRBJ1-1
TGCGCCAGCAGAACTCAGGGTTGGGGCACTGAAGCTTTCTTT
CASRTQGWGTEAFF
>TRBD2|TRBV12-3/TRBV12-4|NA|TRBJ2-5
TGTGCCAGCAGTTTGGTAGCGGGAGTTGAGACCCAGTACTTC
CASSLVAGVETQYF
>NA|TRBV20-1|few|TRBJ2-7
TGCAGTGCCGAGCGAGGGTCCTTCTACGAGCAGTACTTC
CSAERGSFYEQYF
>NA|TRBV25-1|NA|TRBJ2-7
TGTGCCAGCAGTGAAACCGGCGGAACCTACGAGCAGTACTTC
CASSETGGTYEQYF
>NA|TRBV5-1|NA|TRBJ1-1
TGCGCCAGTCAGGGTCTAGAGGGCACTGAAGCTTTCTTT
CASQGLEGTEAFF
>NA|TRBV5-1|few|TRBJ1-5
TGCGCCAGCAGCTTGCTTGCGGGGCAGCCCCAGCATTTT
CASSLLAGQPQHF
>NA|TRBV20-1|NA|TRBJ2-7
TGCAGTGCTAGAGATTTCACAGCCTCCTACGAGCAGTACTTC
CSARDFTASYEQYF
>TRBD2|TRBV20-1|NA|TRBJ2-5
TGCAGTGCTAGCTCATTCCTAGCGGGAGTCATAGAGACCCAGTACTTC
CSASSFLAGVIETQYF
>NA|TRBV10-3|few|TRBJ1-2
TGTGCCATCAATACAGGTGCAAACTATGGCTACACCTTC
CAINTGANYGYTF